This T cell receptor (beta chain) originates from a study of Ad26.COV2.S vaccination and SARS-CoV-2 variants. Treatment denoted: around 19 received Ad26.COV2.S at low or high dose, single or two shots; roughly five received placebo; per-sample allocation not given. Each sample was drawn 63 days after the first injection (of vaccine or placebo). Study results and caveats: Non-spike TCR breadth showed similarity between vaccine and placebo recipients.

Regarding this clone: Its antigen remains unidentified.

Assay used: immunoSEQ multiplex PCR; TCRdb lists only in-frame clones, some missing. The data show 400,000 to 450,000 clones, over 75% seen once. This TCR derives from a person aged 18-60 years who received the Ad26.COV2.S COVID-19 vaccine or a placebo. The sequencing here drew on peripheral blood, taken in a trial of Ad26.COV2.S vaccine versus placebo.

This chain's CDR3 is CASSPGDNQPQHF. The CDR3, as DNA: TGTGCCTCGTCCCCAGGGGACAATCAGCCCCAGCATTTT. The chain carries TRBV7-2 and TRBJ1-5; D is perhaps TRBD1 (6 bases). Trimming removed 11 bases from V and 3 bases from J, with 14 bases in between. Germline CDR1 and CDR2: SGHTA and FQGNSA. The length of the CDR3 is 13 residues. The full variable domain, rest sourced from reference TRBV7-2 and TRBJ1-5, is GAGVSQSPSNKVTEKGKDVELRCDPISGHTALYWYRQSLGQGLEFLIYFQGNSAPDKSGLPSDRFSAERTGGSVSTLTIQRTQQEDSAVYLCASSPGDNQPQHFGDGTRLSIL.